This entry is about one T cell receptor (beta chain). Here immunoSEQ multiplex PCR was the method, and the copy in TCRdb shows in-frame clones only, minus some. Of approximately 120,000 clones listed, 75% to 90% are singletons. The V gene's germline CDR1 is SGDLS and CDR2 YYNGEE. V shed 0 bases, J shed 2 bases, and the junction held 2 bases outside the gene matches. CDR3 length: 15 amino acids. This entry belongs to a study of blood T cell repertoires in COVID-19. Study-wide background: Samples taken during acute and convalescent COVID-19 were collected in the United States, Italy and Spain.

V gene TRBV9 combines with J gene TRBJ2-5, with 9 nucleotides matching TRBD1. The sequencing sample was made of peripheral blood. The sequence derives from a human donor in a cohort sampled during active COVID-19. CDR3 DNA: TGTGCCAGCAGCGTAGACGACAGGGGGCAAGAGACCCAGTACTTC. Its translation: CASSVDDRGQETQYF.